The source of this T cell receptor beta chain is a study of blood T cell repertoires in COVID-19. About the research overall: The United States, Italy and Spain were the sources of the acute and convalescent COVID-19 samples. From T cells, B-cell-depleted T cells, or PBMCs came the material, which was cDNA or gDNA.

This clone was counted once. Trimming removed 2 bases at V and 3 bases at J, with 10 bases between. Germline CDR1 reads LGHNA; CDR2 reads YNFKEQ. CDR3 length: 14 residues. Original handling: It was from reference gene primer amplification that nucleated cell counts were estimated. Assay: immunoSEQ multiplex PCR; the TCRdb copy retains only in-frame clones and omits some. The V and J calls and clone size come from that table; D and trimming were worked out from the DNA. The table shows some 270,000 clones, with about 89% occurring only once. This chain connects TRBV4-2 to TRBJ1-2, with no clear D. The clonotype was recovered from a woman aged 55-70 years who had recovered from COVID-19. The sample consisted of peripheral blood. DNA of the CDR3: TGTGCCAGCAGCCAAACAGTTAAGTACTATGGCTACACCTTC. Protein: CASSQTVKYYGYTF.